This T cell receptor (beta chain) was found in a study of spatial heterogeneity in lung cancer. Study context: Raw reads contained each unique TCR and UMI combination more than ten times on average.

Time point in this sample: sample taken at primary tumor resection. TCRs were sequenced from unsorted whole RNA of tumor, nontumor lung or PBMC. The roughly 68 donors had untreated early-stage non-small cell lung cancer. TCRdb redid the calling of the 5' RACE reads with MiXCR, one entry per CDR3 protein. Altogether about 82,000 distinct CDR3 sequences are present, roughly 13% being singletons, with the ten largest covering under 5.5%. The sample was PBMCs, taken at surgery. This sequence was found in a male donor with early-stage non-small cell lung cancer.

The CDR3 nucleotides are TGTGCCAGCAGCCAAGATCAAAGTTTCAATCAGCCCCAGCATTTT. Translated, it gives CASSQDQSFNQPQHF. The gene calls are TRBV4-2 and TRBJ1-5; the D is unclear. Germline-derived CDR1 and CDR2 are LGHNA and YNFKEQ. The CDR3 runs 15 residues. V was pared by 0 bases and J by 3 bases, with 9 bases between.